This TCR beta chain was recorded in a study of blood T cell repertoires in COVID-19. Background on the study: T cells, B-cell-depleted T cells, or PBMCs provided the cDNA or gDNA that served as material.

Sequencing used immunoSEQ multiplex PCR; TCRdb keeps in-frame clones, though not all of them. The table has 180,000 or so clones, over 70% seen once. Membership in each cohort depended on participant-reported clinical history. V shed 5 bases, J shed 5 bases, and the junction held 3 bases outside the gene matches. The CDR3 has 13 residues. CDR1 and CDR2 (germline): LGHDT, YNNKEL (reference sequence). The chain has TRBV3-1 (or the pseudogene TRBV3-2) and TRBJ1-3; 7 bases map to TRBD1. This clonotype originated in a man aged 45-60 years who had recovered from COVID-19. Sequenced sample: PBMCs or T cells enriched from blood (not recorded which). CDR3 protein: CASSGRGRNTIYF. The CDR3 coding sequence is TGTGCCAGCAGCGGCAGGGGGAGAAACACCATATATTTT.